This T cell receptor beta chain appears in the sequencing data of a study of T-cell memory formation after mild COVID-19. General study results and limits: Cross-reactive memory seemingly joined, as some responding clones were found in pre-infection memory. Second-wave clones that peaked on day 37 lacked confirmed SARS-CoV-2 specificity.

This clonotype was recorded at least ten times. The antigen is unknown. Barcoded TCR alpha and TCR beta cDNA libraries with UMIs came from 5'RACE using constant-segment primers. TCRdb ran MiXCR on the 5' RACE reads and lists one entry per CDR3 protein. The sample holds 350,000 to 500,000 distinct CDR3 sequences; under 20% are singletons and the top ten take roughly 21%. The CDR3 consists of 14 residues. V was cut by 6 bases and J by 2 bases, with 14 bases left in between. V usage is TRBV12-3 or TRBV12-4 and J usage is TRBJ2-7, with D tentatively TRBD1 or TRBD2 (6 bases each). The TCR was taken from a man between 18 and 35 years old who had mild COVID-19 (a few samples of this study predate the infection). Cell type and time point are not known. Sequenced material: PBMCs or a T cell subset sorted from them (not recorded which). The CDR3 DNA reads TGTGCCAGCAGGTCGGGGGCCGCAACCTACGAGCAGTACTTC. Translation: CASRSGAATYEQYF.